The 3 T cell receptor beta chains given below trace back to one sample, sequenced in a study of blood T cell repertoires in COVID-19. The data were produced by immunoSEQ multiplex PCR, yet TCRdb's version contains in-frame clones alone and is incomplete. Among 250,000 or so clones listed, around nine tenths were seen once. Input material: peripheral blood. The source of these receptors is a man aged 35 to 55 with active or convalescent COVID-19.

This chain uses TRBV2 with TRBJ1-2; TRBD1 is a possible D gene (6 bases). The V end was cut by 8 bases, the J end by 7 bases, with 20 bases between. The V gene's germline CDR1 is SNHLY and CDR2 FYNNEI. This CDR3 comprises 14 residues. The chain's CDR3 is CASLTGTLGRGYTF. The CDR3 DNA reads TGTGCCAGCCTCACAGGGACACTGGGACGTGGCTACACCTTC.

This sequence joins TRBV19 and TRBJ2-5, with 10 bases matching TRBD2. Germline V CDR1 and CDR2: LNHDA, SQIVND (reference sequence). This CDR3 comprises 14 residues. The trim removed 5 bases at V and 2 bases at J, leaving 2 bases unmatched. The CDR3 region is CASSGLAAQETQYF. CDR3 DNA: TGTGCCAGTAGTGGACTAGCGGCACAAGAGACCCAGTACTTC.

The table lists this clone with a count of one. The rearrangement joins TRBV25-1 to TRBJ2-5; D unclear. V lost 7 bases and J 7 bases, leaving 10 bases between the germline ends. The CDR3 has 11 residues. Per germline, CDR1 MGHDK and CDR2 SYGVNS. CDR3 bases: TGTGCCAGCAATAATTACGGGACCCAGTACTTC. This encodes CASNNYGTQYF.